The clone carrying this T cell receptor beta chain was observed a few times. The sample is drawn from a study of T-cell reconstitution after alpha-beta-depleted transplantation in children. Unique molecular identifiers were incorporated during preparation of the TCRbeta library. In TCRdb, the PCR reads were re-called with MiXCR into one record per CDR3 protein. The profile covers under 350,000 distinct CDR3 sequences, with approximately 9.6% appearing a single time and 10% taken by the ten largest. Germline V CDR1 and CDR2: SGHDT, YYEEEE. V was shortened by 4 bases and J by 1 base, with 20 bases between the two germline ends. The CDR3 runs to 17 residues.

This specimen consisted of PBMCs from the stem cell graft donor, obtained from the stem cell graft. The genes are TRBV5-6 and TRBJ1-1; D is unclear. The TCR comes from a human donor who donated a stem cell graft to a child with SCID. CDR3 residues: CASSPTGGGRGNTEAFF. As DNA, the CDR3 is TGTGCCAGCAGCCCCACGGGCGGTGGGCGGGGGAACACTGAAGCTTTCTTT.